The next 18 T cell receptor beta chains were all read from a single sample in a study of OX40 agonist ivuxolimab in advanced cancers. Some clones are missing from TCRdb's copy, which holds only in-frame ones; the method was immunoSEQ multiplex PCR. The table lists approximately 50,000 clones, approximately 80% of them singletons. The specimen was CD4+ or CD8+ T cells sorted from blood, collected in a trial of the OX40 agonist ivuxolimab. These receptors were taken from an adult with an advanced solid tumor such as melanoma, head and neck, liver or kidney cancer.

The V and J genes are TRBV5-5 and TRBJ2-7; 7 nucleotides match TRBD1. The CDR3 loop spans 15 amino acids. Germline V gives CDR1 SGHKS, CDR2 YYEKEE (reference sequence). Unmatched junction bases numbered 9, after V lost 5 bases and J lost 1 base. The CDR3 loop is CASSATGTESYEQYF. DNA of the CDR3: TGTGCCAGCAGTGCGACCGGGACAGAGTCCTACGAGCAGTACTTC.

Here the CDR3 DNA reads TGTGCCAGCAGCTTAATCCAACTAGCATCAGCCGGGGAGCTGTTTTTT. This encodes CASSLIQLASAGELFF. The chain couples TRBV7-6 to TRBJ2-2; D possibly corresponds to TRBD2 (6 bases). The V end lost 2 bases, the J end lost 6 bases, and 16 bases lay between the germline ends. Germline CDR1 and CDR2: SGHVS and FNYEAQ. The CDR3 has 16 amino acids.

For the CDR3, the DNA is TGTGCCAGCAGTTTGCGGGAATCCTACAATGAGCAGTTCTTC. Protein sequence: CASSLRESYNEQFF. The genes are TRBV28 and TRBJ2-1, with TRBD2 as a possible D gene (6 bases). CDR3 length: 14 amino acids. Trimming removed 3 bases from V and 1 base from J, with 7 bases in between. CDR1 is MDHEN and CDR2 is SYDVKM in the germline V gene.

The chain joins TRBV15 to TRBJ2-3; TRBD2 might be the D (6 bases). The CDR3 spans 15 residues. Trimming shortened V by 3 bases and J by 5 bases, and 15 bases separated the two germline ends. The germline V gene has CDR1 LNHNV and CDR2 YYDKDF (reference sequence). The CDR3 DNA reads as TGTGCCACCAGCAGTCCCGGGAGTCCGGGAGATACGCAGTATTTT. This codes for CATSSPGSPGDTQYF.

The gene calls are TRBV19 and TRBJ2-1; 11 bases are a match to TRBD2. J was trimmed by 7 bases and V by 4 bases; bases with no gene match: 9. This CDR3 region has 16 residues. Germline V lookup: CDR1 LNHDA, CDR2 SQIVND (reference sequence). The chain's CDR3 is CASSRTGTSGWNEQFF. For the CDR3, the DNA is TGTGCCAGTAGTAGAACTGGGACTAGCGGTTGGAATGAGCAGTTCTTC.

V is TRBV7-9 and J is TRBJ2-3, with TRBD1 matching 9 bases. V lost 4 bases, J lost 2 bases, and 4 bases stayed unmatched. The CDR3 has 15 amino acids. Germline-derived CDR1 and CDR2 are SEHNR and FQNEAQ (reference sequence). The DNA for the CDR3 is TGTGCCAGCAGCTCGGACAGGGGAATCACAGATACGCAGTATTTT. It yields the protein CASSSDRGITDTQYF. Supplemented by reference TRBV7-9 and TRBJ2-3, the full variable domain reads DTGVSQNPRHKITKRGQNVTFRCDPISEHNRLYWYRQTLGQGPEFLTYFQNEAQLEKSRLLSDRFSAERPKGSFSTLEIQRTEQGDSAMYLCASSSDRGITDTQYFGPGTRLTVL.

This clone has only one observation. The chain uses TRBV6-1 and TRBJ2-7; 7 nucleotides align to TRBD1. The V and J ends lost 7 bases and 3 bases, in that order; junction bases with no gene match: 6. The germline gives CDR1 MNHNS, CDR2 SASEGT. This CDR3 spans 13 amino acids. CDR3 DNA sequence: TGTGCCAGCACGTACCACAGGGGCTACGAGCAGTACTTC. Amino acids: CASTYHRGYEQYF.

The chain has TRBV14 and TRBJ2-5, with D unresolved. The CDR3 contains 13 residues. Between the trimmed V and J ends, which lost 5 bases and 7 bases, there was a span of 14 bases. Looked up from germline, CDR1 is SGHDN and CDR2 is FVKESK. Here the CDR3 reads CASSGNPLGTQYF. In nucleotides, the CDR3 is TGTGCCAGCAGCGGCAATCCTCTTGGGACCCAGTACTTC.

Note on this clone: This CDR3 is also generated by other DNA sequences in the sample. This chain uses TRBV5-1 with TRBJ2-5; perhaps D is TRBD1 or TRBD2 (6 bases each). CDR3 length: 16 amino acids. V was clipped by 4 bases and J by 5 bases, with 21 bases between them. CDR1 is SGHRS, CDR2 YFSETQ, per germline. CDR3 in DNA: TGCGCCAGCAGCGCGGGTGGCGCGGGAAGGGGGGAGACCCAGTACTTC. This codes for CASSAGGAGRGETQYF.

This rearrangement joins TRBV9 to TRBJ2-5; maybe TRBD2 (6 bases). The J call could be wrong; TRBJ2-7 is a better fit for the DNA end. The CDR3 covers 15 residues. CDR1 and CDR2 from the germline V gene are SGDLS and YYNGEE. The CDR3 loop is CASSVDTSGGYEQYF. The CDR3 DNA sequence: TGTGCCAGCAGCGTAGACACCTCCGGGGGCTACGAGCAGTACTTC.

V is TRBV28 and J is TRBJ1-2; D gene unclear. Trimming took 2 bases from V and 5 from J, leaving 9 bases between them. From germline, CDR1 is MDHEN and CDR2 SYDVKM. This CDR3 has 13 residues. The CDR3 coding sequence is TGTGCCAGCAGTTTAGGGCATCAATATGGCTACACCTTC. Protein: CASSLGHQYGYTF.

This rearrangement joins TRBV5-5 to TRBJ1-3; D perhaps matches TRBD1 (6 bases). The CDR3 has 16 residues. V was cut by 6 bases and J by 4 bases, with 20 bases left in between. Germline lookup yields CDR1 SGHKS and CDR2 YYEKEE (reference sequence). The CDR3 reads CASTTGQPRSGNTIYF. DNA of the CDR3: TGTGCCAGCACCACCGGACAGCCGCGCTCGGGAAACACCATATATTTT.

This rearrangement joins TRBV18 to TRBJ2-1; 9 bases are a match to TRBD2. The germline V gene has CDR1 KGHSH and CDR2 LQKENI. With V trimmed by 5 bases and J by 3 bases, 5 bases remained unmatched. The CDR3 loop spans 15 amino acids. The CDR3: CASSGSGGHYNEQFF. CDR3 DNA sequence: TGTGCCAGCTCAGGAAGCGGGGGGCACTACAATGAGCAGTTCTTC.

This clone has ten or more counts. The CDR3 nucleotides read TGTGCCAGCAGCTTAGACGGGTACAGGGGAAATGAGCAGTTCTTC. This translates into CASSLDGYRGNEQFF. The chain has TRBV7-9 and TRBJ2-1, with TRBD1 identical over 7 bases. The V gene end was trimmed by 1 base and the J gene end by 7 bases; junction bases not matched to a gene: 7. CDR3 length: 15 residues. CDR1 is SEHNR, CDR2 FQNEAQ, per germline (reference sequence). Full variable domain (outside the CDR3, taken from reference TRBV7-9 and TRBJ2-1): DTGVSQNPRHKITKRGQNVTFRCDPISEHNRLYWYRQTLGQGPEFLTYFQNEAQLEKSRLLSDRFSAERPKGSFSTLEIQRTEQGDSAMYLCASSLDGYRGNEQFFGPGTRLTVL.

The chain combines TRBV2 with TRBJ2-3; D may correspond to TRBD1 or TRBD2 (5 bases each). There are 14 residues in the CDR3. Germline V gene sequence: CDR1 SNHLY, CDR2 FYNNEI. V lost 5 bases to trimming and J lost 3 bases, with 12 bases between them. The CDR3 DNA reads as TGTGCCAGCAGTTCCATGGGACGGACAGATACGCAGTATTTT. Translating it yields CASSSMGRTDTQYF.

This CDR3 is CAISDLRDEQYF. The CDR3 nucleotides read TGTGCCATCAGTGACCTTCGCGACGAGCAGTACTTC. This chain links TRBV10-3 with TRBJ2-7; no reliable D call. This CDR3 is 12 amino acids long. V lost 3 bases and J lost 5, with 8 bases in between. Germline assignment: CDR1 ENHRY and CDR2 SYGVKD.

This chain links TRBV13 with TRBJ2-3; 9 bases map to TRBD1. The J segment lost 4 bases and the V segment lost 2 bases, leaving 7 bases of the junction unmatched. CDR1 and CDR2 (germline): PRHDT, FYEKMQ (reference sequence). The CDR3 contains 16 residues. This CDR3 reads CASSLLGDRVADTQYF. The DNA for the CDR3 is TGTGCCAGCAGCTTACTTGGGGACAGGGTGGCAGATACGCAGTATTTT. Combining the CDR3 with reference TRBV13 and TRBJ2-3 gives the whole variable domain AAGVIQSPRHLIKEKRETATLKCYPIPRHDTVYWYQQGPGQDPQFLISFYEKMQSDKGSIPDRFSAQQFSDYHSELNMSSLELGDSALYFCASSLLGDRVADTQYFGPGTRLTVL.

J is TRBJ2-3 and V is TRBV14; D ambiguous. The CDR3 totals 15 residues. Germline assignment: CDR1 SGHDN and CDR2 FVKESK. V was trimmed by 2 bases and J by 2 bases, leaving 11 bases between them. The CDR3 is CASSQSVGVTDTQYF. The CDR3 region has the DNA TGTGCCAGCAGCCAATCAGTTGGGGTCACAGATACGCAGTATTTT.